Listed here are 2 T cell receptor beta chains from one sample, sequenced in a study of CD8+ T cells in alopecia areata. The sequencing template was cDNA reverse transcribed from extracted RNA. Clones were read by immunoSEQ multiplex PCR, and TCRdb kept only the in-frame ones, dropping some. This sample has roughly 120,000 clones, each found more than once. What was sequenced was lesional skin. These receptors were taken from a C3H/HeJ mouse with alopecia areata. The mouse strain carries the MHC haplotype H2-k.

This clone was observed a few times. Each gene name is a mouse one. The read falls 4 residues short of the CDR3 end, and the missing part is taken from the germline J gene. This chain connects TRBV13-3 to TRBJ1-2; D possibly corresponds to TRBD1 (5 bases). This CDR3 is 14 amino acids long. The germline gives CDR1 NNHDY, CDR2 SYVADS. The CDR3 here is CASSDGGGRSDYTF. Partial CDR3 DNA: TGTGCCAGCAGTGATGGCGGGGGGAGGTCC.

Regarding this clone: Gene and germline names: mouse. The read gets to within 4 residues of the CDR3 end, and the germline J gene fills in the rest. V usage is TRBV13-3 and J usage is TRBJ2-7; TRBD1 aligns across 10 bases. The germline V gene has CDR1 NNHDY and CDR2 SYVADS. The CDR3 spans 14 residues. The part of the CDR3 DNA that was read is TGTGCCAGCAGTCCGGGACAGGGGAGGGAT. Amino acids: CASSPGQGRD. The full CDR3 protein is CASSPGQGRDEQYF.